One and the same sample provided the 20 T cell receptor beta chains below, sequenced in a study of T cells after yellow fever vaccination. Each CDR3 protein gets one entry after TCRdb re-called the 5' RACE reads with MiXCR. The table includes more than 95,000 distinct CDR3 sequences, roughly 15% detected once. Sample: CD8+ T cells sorted from PBMCs, taken 5 days after the yellow fever booster vaccination. The source is a man aged 18 to 29 who received the YFV17D yellow fever vaccine.

There are a few counts of this clonotype. This sequence joins TRBV2 and TRBJ1-1; weak D call: TRBD1 (5 bases). The CDR3 runs 15 residues. With 6 bases removed from V and 1 base from J, the gap between germline ends came to 15 bases. The germline CDR1 and CDR2 sequences are SNHLY and FYNNEI. In DNA form, the CDR3 reads TGTGCCAGCAGGCCATTTGGGGGTCGGAACACTGAAGCTTTCTTT. Translating it yields CASRPFGGRNTEAFF.

This chain joins TRBV7-2 and TRBJ1-4; D may be TRBD1 (5 bases). The CDR3 has 15 amino acids. Germline CDR1 is SGHTA and CDR2 is FQGNSA. Trimming pared 5 bases from V and 3 bases from J, leaving 13 bases between. In DNA form, the CDR3 reads TGTGCCAGCAGCCGCCCTCAGGGCTCTAATGAAAAACTGTTTTTT. Translated: CASSRPQGSNEKLFF.

In its sample, this clonotype was seen a few times. This chain links TRBV25-1 with TRBJ1-2; TRBD1 might be the D (6 bases). CDR3 length: 14 amino acids. Germline assignment: CDR1 MGHDK and CDR2 SYGVNS. V was pared by 5 bases and J by 6 bases, with 16 bases between. The CDR3 DNA is TGTGCCAGCAGTCCCTGGACAGTTAGCAATGGCTACACCTTC. Its translation: CASSPWTVSNGYTF.

This clonotype showed up just a few times. The chain joins TRBV7-9 to TRBJ2-1; D ambiguous. In germline, CDR1 is SEHNR, CDR2 FQNEAQ (reference sequence). The CDR3 is 14 residues long. V lost 5 bases, J lost 4 bases, and 12 bases lay in between. CDR3 loop: CASSPKAVYNEQFF. The CDR3 nucleotides read TGTGCCAGCAGCCCGAAGGCGGTATACAATGAGCAGTTCTTC. The full variable domain, rest sourced from reference TRBV7-9 and TRBJ2-1, is DTGVSQNPRHKITKRGQNVTFRCDPISEHNRLYWYRQTLGQGPEFLTYFQNEAQLEKSRLLSDRFSAERPKGSFSTLEIQRTEQGDSAMYLCASSPKAVYNEQFFGPGTRLTVL.

This clonotype turned up a few times. This chain connects TRBV3-1 to TRBJ2-3; 8 nucleotides match TRBD2. The CDR3 runs to 17 residues. Germline V gene sequence: CDR1 LGHDT, CDR2 YNNKEL (reference sequence). With 2 bases clipped from V and 5 bases from J, the junction kept 12 bases outside the gene matches. The CDR3 DNA sequence: TGTGCCAGCAGCCAAAGGGGGTTCGGGGGGGCAGGAGATACGCAGTATTTT. This sequence encodes CASSQRGFGGAGDTQYF.

This clonotype was seen once. The chain employs TRBV19 and TRBJ1-2; 12 bases map to TRBD1. Unmatched junction bases numbered 5, after V lost 5 bases and J lost 7 bases. The CDR3 totals 14 residues. Germline CDR1 LNHDA, CDR2 SQIVND (reference sequence). CDR3: CASSPGDRGLGYTF. The CDR3 region has the DNA TGTGCCAGTAGTCCGGGGGACAGGGGGCTTGGCTACACCTTC.

The chain has TRBV5-4 and TRBJ2-3, with D possibly TRBD2 on 6 matching bases. Trimming took off 3 bases at V and 8 bases at J, with 22 bases between the two ends. CDR3 size: 16 residues. Germline CDR1 SGHNT, CDR2 YYREEE (reference sequence). The CDR3 nucleotides read TGTGCCAGCAGCTCTCCCTCGGGAGAACCGCAACCTACGCAGTATTTT. As protein: CASSSPSGEPQPTQYF.

The J gene is TRBJ1-5, the V gene TRBV6-2 or TRBV6-3; D gene unclear. With 0 bases removed from V and 9 bases from J, the gap between germline ends came to 9 bases. The germline gives CDR1 MNHEY, CDR2 SVGEGT. The CDR3 is 13 residues long. CDR3 coding DNA: TGTGCCAGCAGTTACTCAGTCGTGGCGCCCCAGCATTTT. It is translated as CASSYSVVAPQHF.

This rearrangement joins TRBV5-1 to TRBJ2-3; no clear D. Trimming removed 7 bases from V and 4 bases from J, with 4 bases in between. CDR1 is SGHRS, CDR2 YFSETQ, per germline. This CDR3 is 10 amino acids long. The CDR3 loop is CASGADTQYF. The DNA of the CDR3 is TGCGCCAGCGGCGCAGATACGCAGTATTTT.

This clonotype came up a few times. The genes are TRBV20-1 and TRBJ2-7; the D is unclear. The CDR3 runs to 14 residues. Germline CDR1 reads DFQATT; CDR2 reads SNEGSKA (reference sequence). V was cut by 3 bases and J by 7 bases, with 19 bases left in between. The CDR3 region is CSASLSGEIGEQYF. The CDR3 DNA follows: TGCAGTGCTAGTCTTTCCGGAGAGATTGGGGAGCAGTACTTC.

This rearrangement joins TRBV28 to TRBJ2-7, with 11 bases matching TRBD2. Trimming took 3 bases from V and 3 from J; bases not matched to a gene: 4. Germline assignment: CDR1 MDHEN and CDR2 SYDVKM. CDR3 length: 15 amino acids. The CDR3 bases are TGTGCCAGCAGTTTTGTCCTAGCGGGGGGCTACGAGCAGTACTTC. Protein product: CASSFVLAGGYEQYF.

J is TRBJ1-5 and V is TRBV6-5; 8 nucleotides line up with TRBD1. J gave up 5 bases and V 3 bases, and 3 bases lay outside the gene matches. CDR1 is MNHEY, CDR2 SVGAGI, per germline. The CDR3 totals 14 residues. CDR3 in amino acids: CASSYRTGHQPQHF. The DNA of the CDR3 is TGTGCCAGCAGTTATCGGACAGGGCATCAGCCCCAGCATTTT.

This clonotype was seen a few times. The CDR3 DNA reads TGCGCCAGCAGCTTGCGGGCGGGAACCTACGAGCAGTACTTC. Amino acid sequence: CASSLRAGTYEQYF. V and J are TRBV5-1 and TRBJ2-7; perhaps TRBD2 as D (6 bases). Germline V gives CDR1 SGHRS, CDR2 YFSETQ. Trimming cost V 1 base and J 2 bases, with 10 bases left between them. CDR3 size: 14 residues.

This clonotype has a handful of counts. This rearrangement joins TRBV7-2 to TRBJ2-1; possibly TRBD2 for D (5 bases). Germline assignment: CDR1 SGHTA and CDR2 FQGNSA. The V end was cut by 2 bases, the J end by 0 bases, with 8 bases between. This CDR3 has 15 amino acids. DNA for the CDR3: TGTGCCAGCAGCTTATCACGGGGCTCCTACAATGAGCAGTTCTTC. Translation: CASSLSRGSYNEQFF.

The V gene is TRBV4-3, the J gene TRBJ1-6; no firm D call. The V and J ends lost 0 bases and 8 bases respectively, with 14 bases between them. Germline V gene sequence: CDR1 LGHNA, CDR2 YSLEER. The CDR3 contains 16 residues. CDR3 in DNA: TGCGCCAGCAGCCAAGATAATGGGAGGTCTTATTCACCCCTCCACTTT. Its protein product is CASSQDNGRSYSPLHF.

The CDR3 spells CASSLEGRPVLFF. CDR3 DNA sequence: TGTGCCAGCAGCTTAGAAGGACGGCCTGTACTGTTTTTT. The chain employs TRBV7-8 and TRBJ1-4; D not certain. Trimming cost V 1 base and J 13 bases, with 13 bases left between them. CDR1 is SGHVS and CDR2 is FQNEAQ in the germline V gene. There are 13 residues in the CDR3.

This clonotype was seen a few times. The chain's CDR3 is CASSLDQGGQPQHF. The CDR3 nucleotides are TGCGCCAGCAGCTTGGATCAGGGAGGCCAGCCCCAGCATTTT. V usage is TRBV5-1 and J usage is TRBJ1-5; a possible D gene is TRBD1 (5 bases). Trimming took 0 bases from V and 7 from J, leaving 11 bases between them. Germline-derived CDR1 and CDR2 are SGHRS and YFSETQ. CDR3 length equals 14 residues.

V gene TRBV7-9 combines with J gene TRBJ1-3, with a possible D match to TRBD1 (5 bases). CDR1 and CDR2 from the germline V gene are SEHNR and FQNEAQ (reference sequence). The ends were cut back, 3 bases at V and 0 bases at J, with 9 bases in the middle. The CDR3 covers 15 residues. The CDR3 DNA is TGTGCCAGCAGCTTCCGGGACGGCTCTGGAAACACCATATATTTT. It translates to CASSFRDGSGNTIYF.

This chain uses TRBV20-1 with TRBJ1-6, with a possible D match to TRBD1 (5 bases). The germline CDR1 and CDR2 sequences are DFQATT and SNEGSKA (reference sequence). V was cut by 1 base and J by 4 bases, with 11 bases left in between. The CDR3 is made up of 15 amino acids. CDR3 protein: CSARGRGDYNSPLHF. CDR3 sequence (DNA): TGCAGTGCTAGAGGTAGAGGGGATTATAATTCACCCCTCCACTTT.

The V gene is TRBV29-1, the J gene TRBJ2-1; possibly TRBD2 for D (6 bases). The CDR3 loop spans 14 amino acids. Germline lookup yields CDR1 SQVTM and CDR2 ANQGSEA. The CDR3 nucleotides are TGCAGTGCTCCCGTCGGCGGGGCCTACAATGAGCAGTTCTTC. Amino acid sequence: CSAPVGGAYNEQFF.